The rows below give T cell receptor beta chains drawn from one sample of a study of blood T cell repertoires in COVID-19. Sequencing was performed with immunoSEQ multiplex PCR; in TCRdb, only in-frame clones are kept and a portion is missing. The table has a few hundred thousand clones, 75% to 95% seen once. The source material was peripheral blood. Every receptor here comes from a woman aged 25 to 39 with COVID-19, enrolled during active disease. The CDR3 runs from the conserved cysteine through the conserved F or W. Each record gives: V gene, J gene, clone size, D gene, CDR3 protein, CDR3 DNA. The D gene is left open where the match is weak. Clone sizes are given selectively: once, few, many, or a class where the clone is expanded.

>TRBV19|TRBJ2-1|.|TRBD2
CASSMGTSGGEQFF
TGTGCCAGTAGTATGGGGACTAGCGGTGGTGAGCAGTTCTTC
>TRBV30|TRBJ2-2|.|.
CAWARGTGELFF
TGTGCCTGGGCCAGGGGCACCGGGGAGCTGTTTTTT
>TRBV6-5|TRBJ1-4|.|.
CASSYSPGATNEKLFF
TGTGCCAGCAGTTACTCCCCGGGGGCAACTAATGAAAAACTGTTTTTT
>TRBV15|TRBJ2-1|.|TRBD1
CATTPGGQGYNEQFF
TGTGCCACCACCCCGGGGGGACAGGGCTACAATGAGCAGTTCTTC
>TRBV2|TRBJ2-7|.|.
CASTPGRGSYEQYF
TGTGCCAGCACCCCGGGACGGGGGTCCTACGAGCAGTACTTC
>TRBV19|TRBJ2-3|.|TRBD2
CASSMPGRASDTQYF
TGTGCCAGTAGTATGCCCGGGAGGGCGTCAGATACGCAGTATTTT
>TRBV28|TRBJ2-2|once|TRBD2
CASLGGGLGGELFF
TGTGCCAGCCTCGGGGGGGGGCTCGGCGGGGAGCTGTTTTTT
>TRBV10-3|TRBJ2-7|.|TRBD1
CAISRTGAGREQYF
TGTGCCATCAGTCGGACAGGGGCGGGACGGGAGCAGTACTTC
>TRBV29-1|TRBJ2-5|.|.
CSVVVGRETQYF
TGCAGCGTGGTGGTGGGGAGGGAGACCCAGTACTTC
>TRBV5-1|TRBJ2-2|.|TRBD1
CASSDGTGSNTGELFF
TGCGCCAGCAGCGATGGGACAGGCTCGAACACCGGGGAGCTGTTTTTT
>TRBV29-1|TRBJ1-4|.|.
CSVMGLRDEKLFF
TGCAGCGTGATGGGACTGCGAGATGAAAAACTGTTTTTT
>TRBV21-1|TRBJ1-4|.|.
CASSTHPGRDDEKLFF
TGTGCCAGCAGCACTCATCCCGGGAGAGACGATGAAAAACTGTTTTTT
>TRBV27|TRBJ1-1|.|.
CASSFRGNTEAFF
TGTGCCAGCAGTTTCCGGGGGAACACTGAAGCTTTCTTT
>TRBV10-2|TRBJ2-1|few|.
CASSAAGNEQFF
TGCGCCAGCAGTGCAGCAGGGAATGAGCAGTTCTTC
>TRBV4-1|TRBJ1-1|.|.
CASSRPGPEAFF
TGCGCCAGCAGCCGCCCAGGGCCCGAAGCTTTCTTT
>TRBV2|TRBJ2-2|once|TRBD1
CASTTGTGYTGELFF
TGTGCCAGCACGACCGGGACAGGGTATACCGGGGAGCTGTTTTTT
>TRBV2|TRBJ1-2|.|TRBD1
CASSVEGAGYGYTF
TGTGCCAGCAGCGTGGAGGGGGCCGGCTATGGCTACACCTTC
>TRBV11-2|TRBJ2-5|.|TRBD2
CASSSFTQRLAGKQETQYF
TGTGCCAGCAGCTCCTTTACGCAGAGACTAGCGGGCAAACAAGAGACCCAGTACTTC
>TRBV18|TRBJ1-3|.|.
CASSPEAGNTIYF
TGTGCCAGCTCACCTGAGGCGGGAAACACCATATATTTT
>TRBV2|TRBJ1-6|.|.
CASARGQNNSPLHF
TGTGCCAGCGCTCGAGGACAGAATAATTCACCCCTCCACTTT
>TRBV15|TRBJ1-5|once|.
CATSRDIGAPQHF
TGTGCCACCAGCAGAGATATTGGGGCGCCCCAGCATTTT
>TRBV7-3|TRBJ1-1|once|.
CASSLRPGAGHTEAFF
TGTGCCAGCAGCTTAAGACCCGGGGCGGGGCATACTGAAGCTTTCTTT